The 4 T cell receptor beta chains below come from one sample, sequenced in a study of beta chain features in type 1 diabetes (dated by TCRdb to 2017 to 2018). Results the study describes overall, beyond this receptor: In all four CD4+ subsets, TCRB CDR3 length was moderately but significantly shorter in type 1 diabetes patients.

These receptors' antigens are unknown. Preparation of the library involved the immunoSEQ multiplex PCR assay. All of the isolated RNA was reverse transcribed with the High Capacity cDNA Reverse Transcription Kit, so expressed TCRB transcripts were sequenced. Not all clones reach the TCRdb copy of this immuneACCESS table, which keeps in-frame sequences only. Checked studies attribute under half of the gap to unresolved V genes and leave the rest unexplained. The table for this sample lists about 190,000 clones; around 7.8% of them were counted only once. About 1% of the sample belongs to the ten largest clones. Sequencing was done on a sample of central memory CD4+ T cells from blood. The receptors come from a woman in her thirties or forties with type 1 diabetes.

This chain joins TRBV6-5 and TRBJ1-2, with D perhaps TRBD1 (6 bases). The CDR3 is made up of 15 amino acids. In germline, CDR1 is MNHEY, CDR2 SVGAGI. Trimming removed 6 bases at V and 2 bases at J, with 16 bases between. The CDR3 DNA is TGTGCCAGCAGCCCTACAGGGACGGGGAACTATGGCTACACCTTC. Its translation: CASSPTGTGNYGYTF.

The chain recombines TRBV28 with TRBJ1-2, with D tentatively TRBD1 (5 bases). Germline-derived CDR1 and CDR2 are MDHEN and SYDVKM. The CDR3 totals 12 residues. Trimming took 10 bases from V and 8 from J, leaving 17 bases between them. The CDR3 reads CAISHSREGYTF. The CDR3, as DNA: TGTGCCATCTCACATTCCAGGGAAGGCTACACCTTC.

The gene calls are TRBV6-6 and TRBJ2-6; possibly TRBD2 for D (5 bases). Germline V gives CDR1 MNHNY, CDR2 SVGAGI (reference sequence). V lost 4 bases to trimming and J lost 0 bases, with 10 bases between them. The CDR3 is 16 amino acids. CDR3 in DNA: TGTGCCAGCAGTTCCCATGACTACTCTGGGGCCAACGTCCTGACTTTC. It encodes CASSSHDYSGANVLTF.

The V call is TRBV16, the J call TRBJ1-1; the D gene is possibly TRBD1 (5 bases). V dropped 4 bases and J dropped 2 bases, with 8 bases sitting between them. Germline CDR1 KGHSY, CDR2 FQNENV. The CDR3 contains 13 residues. CDR3 sequence reads: CASSRGTNTEAFF. CDR3 bases: TGTGCCAGCAGCCGCGGGACTAACACTGAAGCTTTCTTT.